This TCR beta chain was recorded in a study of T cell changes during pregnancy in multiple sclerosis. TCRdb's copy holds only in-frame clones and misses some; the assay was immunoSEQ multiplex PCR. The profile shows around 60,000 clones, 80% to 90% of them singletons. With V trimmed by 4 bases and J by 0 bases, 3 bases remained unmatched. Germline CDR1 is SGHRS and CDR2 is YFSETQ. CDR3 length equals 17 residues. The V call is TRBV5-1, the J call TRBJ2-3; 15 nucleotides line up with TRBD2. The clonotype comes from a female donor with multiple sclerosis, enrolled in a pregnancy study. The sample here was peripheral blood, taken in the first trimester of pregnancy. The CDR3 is CASSQGLAGGSTDTQYF. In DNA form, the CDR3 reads TGCGCCAGCAGCCAGGGACTAGCGGGAGGAAGCACAGATACGCAGTATTTT.